This paragraph covers one T cell receptor (beta chain) sequence. The antigen is unknown. These data belong to a study of OX40 agonist ivuxolimab in advanced cancers. Across the study: Across the patients, intravenous ivuxolimab was delivered every 2 weeks at 0.01 to 10 mg/kg. Hepatocellular carcinoma, melanoma, renal cell or head and neck cancer affected the dose-escalation patients. Regarding the study as a whole: Among T cells, CD8+ cells averaged more expanded clones than CD4+ cells.

Some clones are missing from TCRdb's copy, which holds only in-frame ones; the method was immunoSEQ multiplex PCR. The sample shows about 33,000 clones, about 74% of them seen only once. This CDR3 spans 13 amino acids. Germline trimming cut 4 bases from V and 6 bases from J; bases unmatched to any gene: 3. CDR1 and CDR2 from the germline V gene are SGDLS and YYNGEE. Sequencing was performed on CD4+ or CD8+ T cells sorted from blood, taken in a trial of the OX40 agonist ivuxolimab. The chain joins TRBV9 to TRBJ2-2; 7 bases are a match to TRBD1. The TCR sequence derives from an adult with an advanced solid tumor such as melanoma, head and neck, liver or kidney cancer. The CDR3 protein is CASSLTGPGELFF. The CDR3, as DNA: TGTGCCAGCAGCCTGACAGGGCCCGGGGAGCTGTTTTTT.